The 19 T cell receptor beta chains below come from one sample, sequenced in a study of T-cell memory formation after mild COVID-19. TCRdb redid the calling of the 5' RACE reads with MiXCR, one entry per CDR3 protein. The table lists some 150,000 distinct CDR3 sequences, about 5.7% of them singletons, with about 1.9% in the top ten. The specimen was PBMCs or a T cell subset sorted from them (not recorded which). The receptor source for this set is an adult woman who had mild COVID-19 (a few samples of this study predate the infection). Cell type and time point are not known.

To note about this clonotype: A much larger clone lies one base from this, so it may be a read error. J is TRBJ2-7 and V is TRBV5-5; 9 bases align to TRBD1. The CDR3 runs to 14 residues. Trimming at V came to 4 bases and at J to 4 bases, leaving 6 bases not matched to a gene. Germline V gene lookup returns CDR1 SGHKS and CDR2 YYEKEE (reference sequence). The CDR3 region is CASSRYGTGYEQYF. CDR3 coding DNA: TGTGCCAGCAGCCGTTACGGGACAGGGTACGAGCAGTACTTC.

This chain connects TRBV7-2 to TRBJ1-5; no clear D. The CDR3 consists of 13 residues. Germline lookup yields CDR1 SGHTA and CDR2 FQGNSA. V lost 0 bases, J lost 13 bases, and 13 bases lay in between. The CDR3 region is CASSLAQYPPQHF. The DNA of the CDR3 is TGTGCCAGCAGCTTAGCACAATATCCGCCACAGCATTTT.

This clonotype was picked up a small number of times. The chain combines TRBV18 with TRBJ2-5; TRBD2 aligns across 10 bases. There are 16 residues in the CDR3. Germline V CDR1 and CDR2: KGHSH, LQKENI. V trimming: 5 bases; J trimming: 5 bases; junction bases outside the gene matches: 11. CDR3 in DNA: TGTGCCAGCTCAGCACAATACCAGGGACTAGCGGAGACCCAGTACTTC. This translates into CASSAQYQGLAETQYF. Looking up the rest from reference TRBV18 and TRBJ2-5 gives the full variable domain: NAGVMQNPRHLVRRRGQEARLRCSPMKGHSHVYWYRQLPEEGLKFMVYLQKENIIDESGMPKERFSAEFPKEGPSILRIQQVVRGDSAAYFCASSAQYQGLAETQYFGPGTRLLVL.

This clonotype was seen a few times. This chain connects TRBV7-2 to TRBJ1-4; 9 nucleotides align to TRBD1. The germline V gene has CDR1 SGHTA and CDR2 FQGNSA. After removal of 5 bases from V and 10 bases from J, the junction contained 5 bases not matched to a gene. CDR3 length: 13 amino acids. CDR3 nucleotides: TGTGCCAGCAGCAGGGACAGGGCCGGAAAACTGTTTTTT. This codes for CASSRDRAGKLFF.

This clonotype has a count of ten or more. This sequence joins TRBV12-3 or TRBV12-4 and TRBJ2-3; TRBD1 might be the D (6 bases). Trimming pared 7 bases from V and 14 bases from J, leaving 19 bases between. CDR3 size: 12 residues. Written as DNA, the CDR3 is TGTGCCAGCAACGACAGGAGAGGGTTTCTGTATTTT. This encodes CASNDRRGFLYF.

The sample holds many counts of this clonotype. The chain links TRBV5-1 to TRBJ2-1; D might be TRBD2 (6 bases). The V end lost 0 bases, the J end lost 1 base, and 8 bases lay between the germline ends. The germline V gene encodes CDR1 SGHRS and CDR2 YFSETQ. The CDR3 spans 15 residues. Written as DNA, the CDR3 is TGCGCCAGCAGCTTGGGGGGGAGGTCCTACAATGAGCAGTTCTTC. It is translated as CASSLGGRSYNEQFF. Drawing the rest from reference TRBV5-1 and TRBJ2-1, the complete variable domain is KAGVTQTPRYLIKTRGQQVTLSCSPISGHRSVSWYQQTPGQGLQFLFEYFSETQRNKGNFPGRFSGRQFSNSRSEMNVSTLELGDSALYLCASSLGGRSYNEQFFGPGTRLTVL.

The chain has TRBV5-1 and TRBJ1-2; D remains ambiguous. With 0 bases removed from V and 1 base from J, the gap between germline ends came to 10 bases. The CDR3 sequence is 15 residues long. Germline loops: CDR1 SGHRS, CDR2 YFSETQ. In DNA form, the CDR3 reads TGCGCCAGCAGCTTGGAAGGAGGCCGTAACTATGGCTACACCTTC. It translates to CASSLEGGRNYGYTF. Based on the CDR3 plus reference TRBV5-1 and TRBJ1-2, the full variable domain is KAGVTQTPRYLIKTRGQQVTLSCSPISGHRSVSWYQQTPGQGLQFLFEYFSETQRNKGNFPGRFSGRQFSNSRSEMNVSTLELGDSALYLCASSLEGGRNYGYTFGSGTRLTVV.

This clonotype has a handful of counts. The chain's CDR3 is CASSGGDSQPVGYTF. DNA for the CDR3: TGCGCCAGCAGCGGGGGGGACAGCCAGCCGGTTGGCTACACCTTC. The rearrangement uses TRBV5-1 and TRBJ1-2, with 7 bases aligning to TRBD1. The CDR3 totals 15 residues. The germline gives CDR1 SGHRS, CDR2 YFSETQ. With V trimmed by 4 bases and J by 7 bases, 13 bases remained unmatched.

The J gene is TRBJ2-2, the V gene TRBV4-2, with 7 bases lining up with TRBD2. V lost 0 bases, J lost 6 bases, and 7 bases stayed unmatched. From germline, CDR1 is LGHNA and CDR2 YNFKEQ. The CDR3 spans 16 residues. CDR3 protein: CASSQDLLAIAGELFF. CDR3 nucleotides: TGTGCCAGCAGCCAAGATCTACTAGCGATAGCCGGGGAGCTGTTTTTT.

This clonotype was counted only a few times. It may be a read error: a sequence one base away is much more abundant. The gene calls are TRBV12-3 or TRBV12-4 and TRBJ2-5; no clear D gene. This CDR3 region has 11 residues. Trimming took off 2 bases at V and 7 bases at J, with 5 bases between the two ends. Here the CDR3 reads CASSLRVTQYF. The CDR3, as DNA: TGTGCCAGCAGTTTAAGGGTGACCCAGTACTTC.

This clonotype was counted many times. The chain recombines TRBV29-1 with TRBJ1-1; 8 nucleotides line up with TRBD1. Germline-derived CDR1 and CDR2 are SQVTM and ANQGSEA. CDR3 length equals 14 residues. V shed 2 bases and J 5 bases; nucleotides not matched to a gene: 7. CDR3 DNA: TGCAGCGTTGAATTACAGGGGGTTAGGACTGAAGCTTTCTTT. Amino acids: CSVELQGVRTEAFF.

This clonotype has a count of ten or more. The chain recombines TRBV20-1 with TRBJ2-2; 10 bases map to TRBD2. The CDR3 spans 19 residues. The germline V gene encodes CDR1 DFQATT and CDR2 SNEGSKA (reference sequence). The trim removed 0 bases at V and 4 bases at J, leaving 14 bases unmatched. The CDR3 loop reads CSARDRAGLSGGATGELFF. In DNA, the CDR3 is TGCAGTGCTAGAGATCGGGCGGGACTCAGCGGGGGGGCCACCGGGGAGCTGTTTTTT.

This clonotype appeared many times. The V and J genes are TRBV5-1 and TRBJ2-7, with D tentatively TRBD2 (8 bases). The CDR3 sequence is 14 residues long. Germline V gene lookup returns CDR1 SGHRS and CDR2 YFSETQ. V was shortened by 7 bases and J by 2 bases, with 16 bases between the two germline ends. The CDR3 DNA follows: TGCGCCAGCTCTCGGGAGGGACAGACCTACGAGCAGTACTTC. This translates into CASSREGQTYEQYF.

Relative to its sample, this clonotype is medium-sized. J is TRBJ1-5 and V is TRBV7-2; D is undetermined. Germline V gives CDR1 SGHTA, CDR2 FQGNSA. This CDR3 comprises 15 residues. Trimming stripped 2 bases from V and 3 bases from J, with 11 bases between. CDR3 region: CASSLFLDLNQPQHF. CDR3 bases: TGTGCCAGCAGCTTATTTCTGGACCTCAATCAGCCCCAGCATTTT.

The chain recombines TRBV3-1 with TRBJ2-7, with D unresolved. The V end lost 0 bases, the J end lost 6 bases, and 6 bases lay between the germline ends. Germline V gives CDR1 LGHDT, CDR2 YNNKEL (reference sequence). CDR3 length: 12 residues. The CDR3 spells CASSQEGREQYF. Written as DNA, the CDR3 is TGTGCCAGCAGCCAAGAGGGTCGCGAGCAGTACTTC.

At least ten counts were recorded for this clonotype. V is TRBV5-1 and J is TRBJ2-7; D gene unclear. The CDR3 contains 14 residues. From germline, CDR1 is SGHRS and CDR2 YFSETQ. Trimming pared 4 bases from V and 2 bases from J, leaving 13 bases between. The CDR3 reads CASSPPGPPYEQYF. The DNA for the CDR3 is TGCGCCAGCAGCCCACCCGGGCCACCCTACGAGCAGTACTTC.

This chain links TRBV7-6 with TRBJ1-1; D gene unclear. The CDR3 length is 14 residues. The germline V gene has CDR1 SGHVS and CDR2 FNYEAQ. Trimming pared 1 base from V and 6 bases from J, leaving 12 bases between. The CDR3, as DNA: TGTGCCAGCAGCTTAGTGTCCGGGGAGGCTGAAGCTTTCTTT. Translated, it gives CASSLVSGEAEAFF.

This clonotype showed up just a few times. V gene TRBV20-1 combines with J gene TRBJ1-4, with a weak D call TRBD1 (5 bases). Trimming took 3 bases from V and 8 from J, leaving 13 bases between them. This CDR3 has 13 residues. CDR1 is DFQATT and CDR2 is SNEGSKA in the germline V gene (reference sequence). DNA of the CDR3: TGCAGTGCTAGGAGACCGGGGGACGAAAAACTGTTTTTT. Its protein product is CSARRPGDEKLFF.

The chain uses TRBV20-1 and TRBJ2-3, with 8 nucleotides matching TRBD2. The CDR3 is made up of 13 amino acids. CDR1 is DFQATT and CDR2 is SNEGSKA in the germline V gene (reference sequence). The V and J ends lost 3 bases and 5 bases, in that order; junction bases with no gene match: 4. This chain's CDR3 is CSARGLELDTQYF. Here the CDR3 DNA reads TGCAGTGCTAGGGGACTAGAATTAGATACGCAGTATTTT.